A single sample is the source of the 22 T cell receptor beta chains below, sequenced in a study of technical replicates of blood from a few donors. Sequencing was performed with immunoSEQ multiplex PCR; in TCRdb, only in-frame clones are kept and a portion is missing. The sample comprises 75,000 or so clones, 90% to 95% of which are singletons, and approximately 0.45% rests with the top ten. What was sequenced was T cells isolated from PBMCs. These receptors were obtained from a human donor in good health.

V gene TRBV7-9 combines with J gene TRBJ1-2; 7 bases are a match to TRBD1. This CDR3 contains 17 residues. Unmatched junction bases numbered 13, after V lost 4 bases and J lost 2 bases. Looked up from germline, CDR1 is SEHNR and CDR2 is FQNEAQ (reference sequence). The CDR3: CASSSRDSLTKNYGYTF. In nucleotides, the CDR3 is TGTGCCAGCAGCTCCCGGGACAGCCTAACGAAAAACTATGGCTACACCTTC. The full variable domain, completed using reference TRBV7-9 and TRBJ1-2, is DTGVSQNPRHKITKRGQNVTFRCDPISEHNRLYWYRQTLGQGPEFLTYFQNEAQLEKSRLLSDRFSAERPKGSFSTLEIQRTEQGDSAMYLCASSSRDSLTKNYGYTFGSGTRLTVV.

The CDR3, as DNA: TGTGCCAGCAGTTTACAAGTCGGACTAGCGGAACCTGGGGGATACGAGCAGTACTTC. Translated: CASSLQVGLAEPGGYEQYF. The chain combines TRBV27 with TRBJ2-7, with 10 positions matching TRBD2. The CDR3 contains 19 residues. The germline V gene has CDR1 MNHEY and CDR2 SMNVEV (reference sequence). With 2 bases clipped from V and 4 bases from J, the junction kept 17 bases outside the gene matches.

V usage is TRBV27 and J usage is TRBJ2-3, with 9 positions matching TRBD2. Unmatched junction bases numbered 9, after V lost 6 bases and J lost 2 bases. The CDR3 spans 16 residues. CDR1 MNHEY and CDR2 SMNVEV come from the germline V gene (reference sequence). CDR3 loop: CASRVAGAYHTDTQYF. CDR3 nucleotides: TGTGCCAGCAGGGTAGCGGGAGCCTACCACACAGATACGCAGTATTTT.

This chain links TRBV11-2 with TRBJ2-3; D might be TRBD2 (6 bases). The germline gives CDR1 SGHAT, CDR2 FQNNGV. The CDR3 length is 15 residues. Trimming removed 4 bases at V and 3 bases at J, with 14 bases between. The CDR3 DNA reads TGTGCCAGCAGCTACCGGGAGAGACGGACAGATACGCAGTATTTT. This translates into CASSYRERRTDTQYF.

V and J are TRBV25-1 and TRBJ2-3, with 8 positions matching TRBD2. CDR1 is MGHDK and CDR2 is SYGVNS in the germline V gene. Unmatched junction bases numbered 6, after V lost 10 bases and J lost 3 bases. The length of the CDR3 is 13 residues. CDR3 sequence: CATIKRGTDTQYF. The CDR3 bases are TGTGCCACCATAAAGCGGGGGACAGATACGCAGTATTTT.

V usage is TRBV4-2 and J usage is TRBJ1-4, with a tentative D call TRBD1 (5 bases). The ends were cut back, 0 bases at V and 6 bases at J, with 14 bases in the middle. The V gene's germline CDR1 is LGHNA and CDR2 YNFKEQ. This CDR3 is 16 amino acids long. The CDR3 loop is CASSQDDGGEDEKLFF. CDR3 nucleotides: TGTGCCAGCAGCCAAGATGACGGGGGAGAGGATGAAAAACTGTTTTTT.

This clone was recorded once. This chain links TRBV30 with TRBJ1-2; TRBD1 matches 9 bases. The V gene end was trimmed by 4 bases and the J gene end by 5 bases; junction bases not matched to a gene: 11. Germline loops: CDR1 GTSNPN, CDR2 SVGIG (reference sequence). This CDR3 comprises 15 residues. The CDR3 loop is CAWTRGGQGQYGYTF. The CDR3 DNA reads TGTGCCTGGACAAGAGGGGGACAGGGTCAGTATGGCTACACCTTC.

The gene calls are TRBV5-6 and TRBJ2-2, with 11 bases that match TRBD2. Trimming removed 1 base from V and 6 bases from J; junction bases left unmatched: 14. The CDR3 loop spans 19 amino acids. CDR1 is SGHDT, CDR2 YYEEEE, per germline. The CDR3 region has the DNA TGTGCCAGCAGCTTGCTAGGGGGATTAGCGGGAGGGCCGTCCGGGGAGCTGTTTTTT. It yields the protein CASSLLGGLAGGPSGELFF.

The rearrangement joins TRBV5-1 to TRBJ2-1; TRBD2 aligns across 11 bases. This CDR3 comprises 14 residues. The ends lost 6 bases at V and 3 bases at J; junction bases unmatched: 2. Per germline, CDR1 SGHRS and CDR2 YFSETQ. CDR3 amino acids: CASTGTSGYNEQFF. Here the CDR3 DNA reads TGCGCCAGCACTGGGACTAGCGGCTACAATGAGCAGTTCTTC.

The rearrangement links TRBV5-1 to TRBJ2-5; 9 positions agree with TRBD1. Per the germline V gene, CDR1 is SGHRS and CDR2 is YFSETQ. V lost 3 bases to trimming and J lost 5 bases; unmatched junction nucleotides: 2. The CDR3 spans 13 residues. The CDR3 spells CASSSGTGETQYF. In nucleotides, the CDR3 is TGCGCCAGCAGCTCCGGGACAGGGGAGACCCAGTACTTC.

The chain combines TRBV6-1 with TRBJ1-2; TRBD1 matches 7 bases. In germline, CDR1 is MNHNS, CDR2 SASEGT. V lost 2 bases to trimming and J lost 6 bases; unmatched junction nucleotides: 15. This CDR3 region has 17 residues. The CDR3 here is CASSERNLGQGGDGYTF. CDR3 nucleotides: TGTGCCAGCAGTGAAAGGAATTTGGGTCAGGGGGGTGATGGCTACACCTTC.

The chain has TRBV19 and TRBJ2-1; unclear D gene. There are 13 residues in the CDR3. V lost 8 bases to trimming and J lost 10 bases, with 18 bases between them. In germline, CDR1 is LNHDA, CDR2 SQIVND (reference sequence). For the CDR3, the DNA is TGTGCCAGTTCGTACAGCCCTTCCCGGGAGCAGTTCTTC. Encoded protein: CASSYSPSREQFF.

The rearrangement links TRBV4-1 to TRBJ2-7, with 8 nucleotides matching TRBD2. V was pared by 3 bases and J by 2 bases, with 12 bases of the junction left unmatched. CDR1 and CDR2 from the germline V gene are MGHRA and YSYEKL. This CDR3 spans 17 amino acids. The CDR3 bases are TGCGCCAGCAGCCACCCCACCCTTAGCGGGAAAACCTACGAGCAGTACTTC. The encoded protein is CASSHPTLSGKTYEQYF.

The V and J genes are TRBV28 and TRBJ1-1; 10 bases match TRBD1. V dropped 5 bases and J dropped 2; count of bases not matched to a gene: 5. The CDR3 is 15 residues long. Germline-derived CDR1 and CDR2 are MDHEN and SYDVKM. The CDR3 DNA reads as TGTGCCAGCAGTGACCCGACAGGGGGCAACACTGAAGCTTTCTTT. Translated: CASSDPTGGNTEAFF. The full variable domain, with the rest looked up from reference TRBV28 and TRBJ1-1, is DVKVTQSSRYLVKRTGEKVFLECVQDMDHENMFWYRQDPGLGLRLIYFSYDVKMKEKGDIPEGYSVSREKKERFSLILESASTNQTSMYLCASSDPTGGNTEAFFGQGTRLTVV.

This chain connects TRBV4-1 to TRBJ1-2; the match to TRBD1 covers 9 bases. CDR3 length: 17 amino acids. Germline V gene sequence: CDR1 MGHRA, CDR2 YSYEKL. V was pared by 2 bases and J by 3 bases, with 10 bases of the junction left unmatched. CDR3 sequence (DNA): TGCGCCAGCAGCCAAACCCCGGGGACAGGGAAGGACTATGGCTACACCTTC. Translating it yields CASSQTPGTGKDYGYTF.

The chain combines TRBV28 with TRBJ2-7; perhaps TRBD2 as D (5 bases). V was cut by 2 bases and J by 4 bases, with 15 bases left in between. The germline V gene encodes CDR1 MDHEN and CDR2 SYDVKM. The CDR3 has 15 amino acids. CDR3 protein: CASSLVRTSHYEQYF. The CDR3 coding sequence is TGTGCCAGCAGTTTAGTTAGGACTTCCCATTACGAGCAGTACTTC.

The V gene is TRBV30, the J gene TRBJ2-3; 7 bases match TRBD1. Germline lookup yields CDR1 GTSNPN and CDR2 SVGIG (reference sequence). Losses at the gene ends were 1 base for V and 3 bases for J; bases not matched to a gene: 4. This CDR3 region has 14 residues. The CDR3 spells CAWSDGTVTDTQYF. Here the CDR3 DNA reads TGTGCCTGGAGTGACGGGACAGTGACAGATACGCAGTATTTT. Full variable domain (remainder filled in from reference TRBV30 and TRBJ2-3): SQTIHQWPATLVQPVGSPLSLECTVEGTSNPNLYWYRQAAGRGLQLLFYSVGIGQISSEVPQNLSASRPQDRQFILSSKKLLLSDSGFYLCAWSDGTVTDTQYFGPGTRLTVL.

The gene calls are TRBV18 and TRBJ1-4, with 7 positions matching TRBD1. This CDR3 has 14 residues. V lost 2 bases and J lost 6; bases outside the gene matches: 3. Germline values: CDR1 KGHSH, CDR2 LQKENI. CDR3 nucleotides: TGTGCCAGCTCACCAAGCGACAGGGATGAAAAACTGTTTTTT. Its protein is CASSPSDRDEKLFF.

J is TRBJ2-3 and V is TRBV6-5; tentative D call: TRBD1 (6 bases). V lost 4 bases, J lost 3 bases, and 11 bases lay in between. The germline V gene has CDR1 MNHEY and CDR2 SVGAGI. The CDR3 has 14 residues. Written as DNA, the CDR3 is TGTGCCAGCAGTTCATCGAGGGGGACAGATACGCAGTATTTT. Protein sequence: CASSSSRGTDTQYF.

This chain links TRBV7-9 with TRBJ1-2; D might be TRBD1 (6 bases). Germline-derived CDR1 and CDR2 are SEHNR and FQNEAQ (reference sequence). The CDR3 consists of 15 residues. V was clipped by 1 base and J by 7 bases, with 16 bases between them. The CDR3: CASSLEDRKAGGYTF. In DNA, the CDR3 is TGTGCCAGCAGCTTAGAGGACAGAAAGGCAGGTGGCTACACCTTC.

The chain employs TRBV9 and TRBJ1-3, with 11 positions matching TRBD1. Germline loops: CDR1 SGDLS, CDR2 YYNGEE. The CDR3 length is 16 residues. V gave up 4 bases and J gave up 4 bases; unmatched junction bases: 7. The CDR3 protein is CASSPRTGGEGNTIYF. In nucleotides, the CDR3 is TGTGCCAGCAGCCCCCGGACAGGGGGCGAAGGAAACACCATATATTTT.

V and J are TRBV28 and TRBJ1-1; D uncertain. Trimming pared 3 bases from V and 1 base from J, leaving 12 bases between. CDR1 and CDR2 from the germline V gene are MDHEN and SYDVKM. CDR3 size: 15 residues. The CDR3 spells CASSFYLPGNTEAFF. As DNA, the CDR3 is TGTGCCAGCAGTTTCTACCTCCCGGGGAACACTGAAGCTTTCTTT.